This TCR beta chain was captured in a study of early T cells in non-severe SARS-CoV-2 infection (dated by TCRdb to about 2021). Describing the broader study: TCR sequencing used bulk RNA from unsorted whole blood, so alpha and beta chains could not be paired. Study-wide conclusions, independent of this receptor: VDJdb matching was skewed toward anti-spike CD8 responses and likely underestimated virus-specific expansions by missing private and CD4 specificities.

Set within a cohort of healthcare workers in London, UK, this nested case-control study involved weekly PCR testing of nasopharyngeal swabs along with blood sampling. Healthcare workers were enrolled in the week of the UK lockdown, from 23 to 31 March 2020, and were followed every week for up to about 16 weeks. Library method: 5' RACE. For sequencing, a NextSeq 500 was employed. The TCR library protocol attached unique molecular identifiers to individual cDNA molecules to correct for sequencing error and PCR bias. Both TCR alpha and beta chains were sequenced, and tight co-correlation was observed between alpha and beta sequence abundances in each sample. As for the original processing: Decombinator V4 was used to annotate the V gene, J gene and CDR3 of the TCR sequences. TCRs were defined as expanded if a significant change between any two time points was detected under a Poisson model with p below 0.0001. TCR abundances were normalised to the total number of TCRs sequenced per sample and expressed as counts per million. TRAV1-2 paired with TRAJ12, TRAJ20 or TRAJ33 defined MAIT TCRs, while TRAV10 paired with TRAJ18 defined iNKT TCRs. VDJdb, accessed 1 November 2021, was searched for CMV, EBV and SARS-CoV-2 annotated TCRs, with TCRs annotated for multiple antigens excluded. TCRdb itself trimmed the public reads at Q25 with fastp, ran MiXCR and retained productive beta chains. Each entry is one CDR3 protein sequence, shown with its most common DNA and genes. These V and J calls derive from TCRdb rather than the authors' analysis. The sample table shows 85,000 to 100,000 distinct CDR3 sequences, and approximately 11% are seen once. The ten largest account for approximately 5% of the sample.

This clonotype was picked up many times. The clone's antigen remains unknown. There are no base qualities to consult, and no much larger clone falls within one base. The germline V end is reduced by 6 bases and the J end by 1 base; junction bases left unmatched: 6. The germline V gene encodes CDR1 LNHDA and CDR2 SQIVND (reference sequence). The CDR3 measures 15 amino acids from cysteine to phenylalanine. CDR3 DNA only is kept here, 45 bases in frame from base 1. The source material was whole blood. The chain is encoded by TRBV19 joined to TRBJ2-3, and 8 bases in between align with TRBD1. This clonotype originated in an adult who was a healthcare worker with PCR-confirmed SARS-CoV-2 infection or an uninfected control (not recorded which). The bases are TGTGCCAGTAGCTGGACAGGGTCTCGCACAGATACGCAGTATTTT. Its product reads: CASSWTGSRTDTQYF. When the CDR3 is completed using the reference TRBV19 and TRBJ2-3 genes on either side, the full variable domain is DGGITQSPKYLFRKEGQNVTLSCEQNLNHDAMYWYRQDPGQGLRLIYYSQIVNDFQKGDIAEGYSVSREKKESFPLTVTSAQKNPTAFYLCASSWTGSRTDTQYFGPGTRLTVL.